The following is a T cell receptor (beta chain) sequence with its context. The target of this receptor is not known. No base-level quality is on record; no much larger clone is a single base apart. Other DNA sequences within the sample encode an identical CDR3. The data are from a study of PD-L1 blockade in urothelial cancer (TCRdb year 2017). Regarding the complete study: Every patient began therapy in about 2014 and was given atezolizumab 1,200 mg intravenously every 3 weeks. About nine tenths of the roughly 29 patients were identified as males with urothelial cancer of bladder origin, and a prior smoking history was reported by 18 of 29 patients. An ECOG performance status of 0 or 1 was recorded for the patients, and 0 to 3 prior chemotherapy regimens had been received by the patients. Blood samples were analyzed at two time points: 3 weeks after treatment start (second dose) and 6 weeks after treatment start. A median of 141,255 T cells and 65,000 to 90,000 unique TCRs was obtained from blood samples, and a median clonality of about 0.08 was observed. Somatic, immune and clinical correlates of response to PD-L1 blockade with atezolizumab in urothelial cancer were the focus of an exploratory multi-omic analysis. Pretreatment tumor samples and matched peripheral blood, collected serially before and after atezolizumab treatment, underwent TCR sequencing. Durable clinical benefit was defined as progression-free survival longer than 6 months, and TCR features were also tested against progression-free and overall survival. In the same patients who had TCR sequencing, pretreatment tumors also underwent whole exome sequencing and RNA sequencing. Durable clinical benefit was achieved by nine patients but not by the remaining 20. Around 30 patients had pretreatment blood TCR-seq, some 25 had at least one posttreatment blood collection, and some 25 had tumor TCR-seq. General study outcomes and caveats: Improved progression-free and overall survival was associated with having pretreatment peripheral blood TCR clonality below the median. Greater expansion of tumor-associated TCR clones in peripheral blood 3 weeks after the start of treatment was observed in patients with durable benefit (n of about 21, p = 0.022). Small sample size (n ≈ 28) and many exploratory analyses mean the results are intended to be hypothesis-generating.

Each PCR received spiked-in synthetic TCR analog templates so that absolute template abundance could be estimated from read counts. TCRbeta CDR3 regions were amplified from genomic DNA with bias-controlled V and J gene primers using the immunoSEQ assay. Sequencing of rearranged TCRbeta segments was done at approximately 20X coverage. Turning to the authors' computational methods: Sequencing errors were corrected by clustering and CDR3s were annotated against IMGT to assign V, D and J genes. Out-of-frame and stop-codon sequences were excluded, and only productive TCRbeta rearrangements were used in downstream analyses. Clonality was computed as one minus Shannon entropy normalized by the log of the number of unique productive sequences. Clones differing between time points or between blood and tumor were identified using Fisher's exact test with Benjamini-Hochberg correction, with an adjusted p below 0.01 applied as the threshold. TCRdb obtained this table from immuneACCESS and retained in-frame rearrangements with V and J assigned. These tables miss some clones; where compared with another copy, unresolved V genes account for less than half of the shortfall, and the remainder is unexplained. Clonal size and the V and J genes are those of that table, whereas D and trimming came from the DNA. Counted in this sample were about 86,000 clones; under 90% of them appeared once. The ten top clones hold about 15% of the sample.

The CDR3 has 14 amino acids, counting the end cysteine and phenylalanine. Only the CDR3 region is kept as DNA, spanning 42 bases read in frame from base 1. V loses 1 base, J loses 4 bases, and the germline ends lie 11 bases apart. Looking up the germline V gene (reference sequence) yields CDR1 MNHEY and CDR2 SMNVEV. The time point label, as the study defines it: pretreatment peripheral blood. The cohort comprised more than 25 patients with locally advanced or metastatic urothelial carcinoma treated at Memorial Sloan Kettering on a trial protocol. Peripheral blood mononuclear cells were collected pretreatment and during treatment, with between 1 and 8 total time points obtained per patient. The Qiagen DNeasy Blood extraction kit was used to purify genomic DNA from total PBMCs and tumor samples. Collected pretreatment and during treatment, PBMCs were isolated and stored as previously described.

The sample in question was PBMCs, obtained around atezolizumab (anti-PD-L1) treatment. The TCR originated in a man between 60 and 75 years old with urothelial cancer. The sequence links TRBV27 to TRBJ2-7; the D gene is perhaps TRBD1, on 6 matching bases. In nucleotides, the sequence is TGTGCCAGCAGTTTATTAGGACAGATATACGAGCAGTACTTC. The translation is CASSLLGQIYEQYF.